The 16 T cell receptor beta chains presented below share a single source sample, sequenced in a study of spatial heterogeneity in lung cancer. TCRdb processed the 5' RACE reads anew with MiXCR; each CDR3 protein has one entry. This repertoire shows approximately 30,000 distinct CDR3 sequences, about 10% found once; its top ten account for around 28%. Time point indicated: blood at routine non-recurrence follow-up after resection. The sample was PBMCs, taken at follow-up. These receptors were taken from a female donor with early-stage non-small cell lung cancer.

In its sample, this clonotype was seen many times. The chain has TRBV4-1 and TRBJ1-4; possible D gene TRBD1, 5 bases. Germline V gene lookup returns CDR1 MGHRA and CDR2 YSYEKL. Trimming removed 0 bases at V and 7 bases at J, with 12 bases between. The CDR3 spans 15 residues. The CDR3 DNA sequence: TGCGCCAGCAGCCAAGATTCTTGGGGCGGTGAAAAACTGTTTTTT. Encoded protein: CASSQDSWGGEKLFF.

This clonotype is a singleton in its sample. The genes are TRBV7-2 and TRBJ1-4; the D is unclear. The CDR3 runs 14 residues. V lost 5 bases and J lost 8, with 15 bases in between. CDR1 is SGHTA and CDR2 is FQGNSA in the germline V gene. In nucleotides, the CDR3 is TGTGCCAGCAGCCCGGGCTACCCGGGAGAAAAACTGTTTTTT. This gives the protein CASSPGYPGEKLFF.

This clonotype was seen a few times. CDR3 nucleotide sequence: TGCAGTGCCGCAGGGAACACCGGGGAGCTGTTTTTT. As protein: CSAAGNTGELFF. The chain combines TRBV20-1 with TRBJ2-2; the D is unclear. The CDR3 is 12 amino acids. Germline values: CDR1 DFQATT, CDR2 SNEGSKA (reference sequence). V was shortened by 6 bases and J by 1 base, with 6 bases between the two germline ends.

The rearrangement joins TRBV7-2 to TRBJ2-1; D call uncertain. The germline V and J ends were trimmed by 1 base and 8 bases, with 12 bases remaining between them. Germline-derived CDR1 and CDR2 are SGHTA and FQGNSA. This CDR3 region has 14 residues. The chain's CDR3 is CASSLVALGYEQFF. As DNA, the CDR3 is TGTGCCAGCAGCTTAGTTGCTCTAGGGTATGAGCAGTTCTTC. The full variable domain, with the rest looked up from reference TRBV7-2 and TRBJ2-1, is GAGVSQSPSNKVTEKGKDVELRCDPISGHTALYWYRQSLGQGLEFLIYFQGNSAPDKSGLPSDRFSAERTGGSVSTLTIQRTQQEDSAVYLCASSLVALGYEQFFGPGTRLTVL.

The rearrangement uses TRBV12-3 or TRBV12-4 and TRBJ1-5, with a tentative D call TRBD1 (5 bases). V shed 2 bases and J shed 0 bases, with 8 bases lying between them. This CDR3 is 15 amino acids long. The DNA for the CDR3 is TGTGCCAGCAGTTTAAGAGGGGATAGCAATCAGCCCCAGCATTTT. Translating it yields CASSLRGDSNQPQHF.

The sample holds many counts of this clonotype. The chain carries TRBV7-2 and TRBJ2-2; D not resolved. V lost 0 bases, J lost 5 bases, and 4 bases lay in between. This CDR3 has 13 amino acids. Germline V gene sequence: CDR1 SGHTA, CDR2 FQGNSA. The CDR3: CASSLAVTGELFF. The CDR3 DNA is TGTGCCAGCAGCTTAGCGGTTACCGGGGAGCTGTTTTTT.

This clonotype was observed a few times. The chain joins TRBV20-1 to TRBJ2-3; D is uncertain. This CDR3 contains 15 residues. Per germline, CDR1 DFQATT and CDR2 SNEGSKA (reference sequence). V was clipped by 0 bases and J by 1 base, with 11 bases between them. CDR3 sequence reads: CSARDLIGGTDTQYF. The CDR3 DNA reads as TGCAGTGCTAGAGATCTGATTGGAGGCACAGATACGCAGTATTTT.

Ten or more counts support this clonotype. The chain uses TRBV19 and TRBJ2-7, with 10 bases identical to TRBD2. Germline V lookup: CDR1 LNHDA, CDR2 SQIVND (reference sequence). The CDR3 is 15 amino acids. Trimming cost V 6 bases and J 0 bases; bases outside gene matches: 5. CDR3 sequence reads: CASSPQRGGSYEQYF. The CDR3 coding sequence is TGTGCCAGTAGCCCCCAGCGGGGGGGCTCCTACGAGCAGTACTTC.

This clonotype was observed at least ten times. The genes are TRBV7-6 and TRBJ2-2, with D unclear. CDR3 length equals 16 residues. Germline V gene sequence: CDR1 SGHVS, CDR2 FNYEAQ. Trimming took 1 base from V and 1 from J, leaving 10 bases between them. CDR3 in amino acids: CASSLGITLNTGELFF. CDR3 sequence (DNA): TGTGCCAGCAGCTTAGGTATCACATTGAACACCGGGGAGCTGTTTTTT.

The chain employs TRBV6-1 and TRBJ1-5, with D possibly matching TRBD1 (5 bases). The CDR3 is 15 residues long. Germline CDR1 reads MNHNS; CDR2 reads SASEGT. Trimming pared 5 bases from V and 0 bases from J, leaving 11 bases between. The CDR3 spells CASSPRDYSNQPQHF. The DNA of the CDR3 is TGTGCCAGCAGTCCCCGGGACTATAGCAATCAGCCCCAGCATTTT.

This clonotype was seen many times. The chain uses TRBV7-8 and TRBJ1-1; possible D gene TRBD1, 5 bases. V lost 5 bases and J 2 bases, leaving 9 bases between the germline ends. The germline V gene encodes CDR1 SGHVS and CDR2 FQNEAQ. This CDR3 contains 13 residues. The CDR3 loop is CASSPGTNTEAFF. The CDR3 DNA is TGTGCCAGCAGCCCCGGGACCAACACTGAAGCTTTCTTT.

This clonotype was detected many times. The V call is TRBV7-8, the J call TRBJ2-1, with 11 bases identical to TRBD2. Trimming removed 3 bases from V and 9 bases from J; junction bases left unmatched: 1. Per germline, CDR1 SGHVS and CDR2 FQNEAQ. The CDR3 extends over 13 amino acids. The CDR3, as DNA: TGTGCCAGCAGCTTTGGACTAGCGGGTGAGCAGTTCTTC. This sequence encodes CASSFGLAGEQFF.

This clonotype was seen ten or more times. The CDR3 sequence: CASSFSPGHPNTEAFF. The CDR3 DNA follows: TGTGCCAGCAGCTTCTCTCCGGGACATCCGAACACTGAAGCTTTCTTT. The chain uses TRBV7-9 and TRBJ1-1; TRBD1 might be the D (6 bases). Germline-derived CDR1 and CDR2 are SEHNR and FQNEAQ (reference sequence). The CDR3 is 16 residues long. Trimming removed 3 bases from V and 1 base from J, with 15 bases in between.

Ten or more counts support this clonotype. This sequence joins TRBV7-6 and TRBJ2-5; 9 bases line up with TRBD2. The V gene's germline CDR1 is SGHVS and CDR2 FNYEAQ. Unmatched junction bases numbered 9, after V lost 2 bases and J lost 2 bases. This CDR3 has 17 amino acids. The CDR3 here is CASSLSLAGALQETQYF. CDR3 sequence (DNA): TGTGCCAGCAGCTTATCCTTAGCGGGGGCCCTACAAGAGACCCAGTACTTC.

This clonotype occurred many times. The chain combines TRBV6-1 with TRBJ2-3, with 9 bases lining up with TRBD1. The CDR3 totals 16 residues. Losses at the gene ends were 3 bases for V and 6 bases for J; bases not matched to a gene: 10. Germline V gene sequence: CDR1 MNHNS, CDR2 SASEGT. CDR3 in DNA: TGTGCCAGCAGTGATGGGACAGGGTCCTTGCGGGATACGCAGTATTTT. Its protein is CASSDGTGSLRDTQYF.

Of note for this clonotype: Given a much more abundant clone one base away, this may be a read error. The chain joins TRBV27 to TRBJ1-1, with 10 bases fitting TRBD1. The CDR3 has 14 amino acids. Germline V gene lookup returns CDR1 MNHEY and CDR2 SMNVEV (reference sequence). V gave up 7 bases and J gave up 3 bases; unmatched junction bases: 5. CDR3 region: CASNQDRGYTEAFF. In DNA form, the CDR3 reads TGTGCCAGCAACCAGGACAGGGGGTACACTGAAGCTTTCTTT.